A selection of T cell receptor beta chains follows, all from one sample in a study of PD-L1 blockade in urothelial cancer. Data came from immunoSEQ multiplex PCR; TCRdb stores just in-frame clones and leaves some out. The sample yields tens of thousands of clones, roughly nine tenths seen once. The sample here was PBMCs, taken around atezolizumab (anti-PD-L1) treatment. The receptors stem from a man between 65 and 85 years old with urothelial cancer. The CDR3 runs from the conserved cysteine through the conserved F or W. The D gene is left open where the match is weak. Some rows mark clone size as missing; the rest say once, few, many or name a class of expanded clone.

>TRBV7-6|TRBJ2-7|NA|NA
TGTGCCAGCAGCCATGGGATGGCGGGGCAGGGCGGCTACGAGCAGTACTTC
CASSHGMAGQGGYEQYF
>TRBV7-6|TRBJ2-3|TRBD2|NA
TGTGCCAGCAGCTGGGGAGTGGCTAGCGGAAGCACAGATACGCAGTATTTT
CASSWGVASGSTDTQYF
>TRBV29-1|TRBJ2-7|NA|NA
TGCAGCGTTGTCGGGGTGGAGCCCTACGAGCAGTACTTC
CSVVGVEPYEQYF
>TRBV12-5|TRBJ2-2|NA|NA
TGTGCTAGTGGTTTGGTAATCGGGGGCACCGGGGAGCTGTTTTTT
CASGLVIGGTGELFF
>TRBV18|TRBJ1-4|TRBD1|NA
TGTGCCAGCTCACCGGGGACAGTAGGGAGTGAAAAACTGTTTTTT
CASSPGTVGSEKLFF
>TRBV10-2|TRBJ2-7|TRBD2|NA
TGCGCCAGCAGAGATGGACTAGCGGGAGGGGGTTGGAGCGAGCAGTACTTC
CASRDGLAGGGWSEQYF
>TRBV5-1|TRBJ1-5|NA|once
TGCGCCAGCAGAGGACAGCCGAATCAGCCCCAGCATTTT
CASRGQPNQPQHF
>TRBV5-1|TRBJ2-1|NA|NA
TGCGCCAGCAGTACAGGGAATGAGCAGTTCTTC
CASSTGNEQFF
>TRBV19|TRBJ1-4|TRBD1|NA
TGTGCCAGTAGCCACCAAGACAGGGGAAAACTGTTTTTT
CASSHQDRGKLFF
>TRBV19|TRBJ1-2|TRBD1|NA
TGTGCCAGTAGTATCGCGGAGACAGGGGGCTATGGCTACACCTTC
CASSIAETGGYGYTF
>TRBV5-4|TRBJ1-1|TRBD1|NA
TGTGCCAGCAGCCGCCCGACAGGGGACCACACTGAAGCTTTCTTT
CASSRPTGDHTEAFF
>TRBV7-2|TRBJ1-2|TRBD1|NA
TGTGCCAGCAGCTTAAATAGCGGGGGACAGGCTGGCGGCTACACCTTC
CASSLNSGGQAGGYTF
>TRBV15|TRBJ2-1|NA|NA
TGTGCCACCAGCAGAGTCCCAGGCTCCTACAATGAGCAGTTCTTC
CATSRVPGSYNEQFF
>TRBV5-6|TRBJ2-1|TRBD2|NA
TGTGCCAGCAGCTTTGGGACTAGCAATGAGCAGTTCTTC
CASSFGTSNEQFF
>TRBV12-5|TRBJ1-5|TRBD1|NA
TGTGCTAGTGGCCAGGGGGATCAGCCCCAGCATTTT
CASGQGDQPQHF
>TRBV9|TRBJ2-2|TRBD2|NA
TGTGCCAGCAGCACCATAGCGGGAGAGGCTGTGGACACCGGGGAGCTGTTTTTT
CASSTIAGEAVDTGELFF
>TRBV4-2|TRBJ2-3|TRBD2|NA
TGTGCCAGCAGCCAAGATTCCCTAGCGGGTAACACAGATACGCAGTATTTT
CASSQDSLAGNTDTQYF
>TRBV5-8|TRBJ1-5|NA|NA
TGTGCCAGCAGCTTGGGAGGGAAGAGGGATCAGCCCCAGCATTTT
CASSLGGKRDQPQHF
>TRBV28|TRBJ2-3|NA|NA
TGTGCCAGCAGTTTATCAGGGACTTTACGCACAGATACGCAGTATTTT
CASSLSGTLRTDTQYF
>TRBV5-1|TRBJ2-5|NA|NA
TGCGCCAGCAGCTTGGGACGACAGGTCCAAGAGACCCAGTACTTC
CASSLGRQVQETQYF
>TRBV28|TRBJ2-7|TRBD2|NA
TGTGCCAGCAACCCAATGGCGGGAGGGCCGGTGGTCTACGAGCAGTACTTC
CASNPMAGGPVVYEQYF
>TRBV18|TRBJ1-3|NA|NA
TGTGCCAGCTCACCGGGGAGCTCTGGAAACACCATATATTTT
CASSPGSSGNTIYF
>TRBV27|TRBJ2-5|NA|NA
TGTGCCAGCAGTGGGAACCCCACAGGCAGGCCCCTCAAAGAGACCCAGTACTTC
CASSGNPTGRPLKETQYF
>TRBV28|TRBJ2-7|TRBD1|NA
TGTGCCATCCGACAGGGGGCCCACTACGAGCAGTACTTC
CAIRQGAHYEQYF
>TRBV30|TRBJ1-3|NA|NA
TGTGCCTGGAGCATGGGGTCAGGGTCCGGAAACACCATATATTTT
CAWSMGSGSGNTIYF
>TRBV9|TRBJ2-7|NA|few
TGTGCCAGCAGCGTTAAGGGATGGACTAACGAGCAGTACTTC
CASSVKGWTNEQYF
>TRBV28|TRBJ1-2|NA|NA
TGTGCCAGCACCCCTATGGGAGGAAATTTCTATGGCTACACCTTC
CASTPMGGNFYGYTF
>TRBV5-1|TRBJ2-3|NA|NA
TGCGCCAGCAGCTGGGGGGACAGTCATCAAGATACGCAGTATTTT
CASSWGDSHQDTQYF
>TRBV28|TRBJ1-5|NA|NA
TGTGCCAGCACCCGTCGGACTGGGGTTAGGAATCAGCCCCAGCATTTT
CASTRRTGVRNQPQHF
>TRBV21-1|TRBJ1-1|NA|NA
TGTGCCAGCAGCAAAGTCACAGGGAATTCGACTGAAGCTTTCTTT
CASSKVTGNSTEAFF
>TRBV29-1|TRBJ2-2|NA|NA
TGCAGCGTTGGTCTCCTCAGGAACACCGGGGAGCTGTTTTTT
CSVGLLRNTGELFF
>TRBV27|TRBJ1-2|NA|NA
TGTGCCAGCAGCGGGACGGGGGGTTTGGCTAACTATGGCTACACCTTC
CASSGTGGLANYGYTF
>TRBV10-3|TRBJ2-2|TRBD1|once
TGTGCCATCAGTGAGACAGGGGGCACCGGGGAGCTGTTTTTT
CAISETGGTGELFF
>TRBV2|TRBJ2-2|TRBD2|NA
TGTGCCAGCAGTGAATCTAGCGGGAACACCGGGGAGCTGTTTTTT
CASSESSGNTGELFF
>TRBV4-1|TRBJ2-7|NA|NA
TGCGCCAGCAGCCAAGAACGGTCCTACGAGCAGTACTTC
CASSQERSYEQYF
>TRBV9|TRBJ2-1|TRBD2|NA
TGTGCCAGCAGCCCCCGGACTAGCGGGACCTACAATGAGCAGTTCTTC
CASSPRTSGTYNEQFF
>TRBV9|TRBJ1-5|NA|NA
TGTGCCAGCAGCCCTGCGGGGTTTGGTCAGCCCCAGCATTTT
CASSPAGFGQPQHF
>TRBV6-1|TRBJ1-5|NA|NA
TGTGCCAGCAGTGAGGGAGACAGGCGAAATCAGCCCCAGCATTTT
CASSEGDRRNQPQHF
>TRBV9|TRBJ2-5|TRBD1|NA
TGTGCCAGCAGCGTAGAGGGACAGGGGCCGGAGACCCAGTACTTC
CASSVEGQGPETQYF
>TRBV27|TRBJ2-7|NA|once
TGTGCCAGCAGTTTGAACTGGGGGGGCATCTACGAGCAGTACTTC
CASSLNWGGIYEQYF
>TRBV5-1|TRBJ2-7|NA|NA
TGCGCCAGCAGCTTGGCGGGAATTAGATCCTACGAGCAGTACTTC
CASSLAGIRSYEQYF
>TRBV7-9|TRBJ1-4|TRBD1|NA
TGTGCCAGCAGCTCGGGACAGGGGGCGCTCGGTAATGAAAAACTGTTTTTT
CASSSGQGALGNEKLFF
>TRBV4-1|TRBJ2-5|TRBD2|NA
TGCGCCAGCAGCCAAGTCATCCCCGGACTAGCTCAAAATCGAGGGGAGACCCAGTACTTC
CASSQVIPGLAQNRGETQYF
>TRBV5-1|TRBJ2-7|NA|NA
TGCGCCAGCAGCCTCGGAGCGGAGGGTAGGGAGCAGTACTTC
CASSLGAEGREQYF
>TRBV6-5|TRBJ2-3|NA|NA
TGTGCCAGCAGTTACTCGAGGGGGTCTAGCACAGATACGCAGTATTTT
CASSYSRGSSTDTQYF
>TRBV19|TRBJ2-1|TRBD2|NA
TGTGCCAGTAGTATAGGAGGGGTAGCGGGAGTTGAGCAGTTCTTC
CASSIGGVAGVEQFF
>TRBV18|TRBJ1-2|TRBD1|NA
TGTGCCAGCTCACCAACAGGGGCACTGTCGGCTAACTATGGCTACACCTTC
CASSPTGALSANYGYTF
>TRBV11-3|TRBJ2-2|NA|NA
TGTGCCAGCAGCTCCACACAGGGACCCCACGGGGAGCTGTTTTTT
CASSSTQGPHGELFF
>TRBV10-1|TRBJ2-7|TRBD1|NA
TGCGCCAGCTTGAGGGACAGGGGGACCTACGAGCAGTACTTC
CASLRDRGTYEQYF
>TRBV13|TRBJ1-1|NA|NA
TGTGCCAGCAGCTTAGGTGGGGGGGGTGAAGCTTTCTTT
CASSLGGGGEAFF
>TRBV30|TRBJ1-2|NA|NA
TGTGCCTGGACCCTAAGGGGGTTTGGGTATGGCTACACCTTC
CAWTLRGFGYGYTF
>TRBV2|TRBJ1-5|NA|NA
TGTGCCAGCAGTGAAGTTTACAGTTATCAGCCCCAGCATTTT
CASSEVYSYQPQHF
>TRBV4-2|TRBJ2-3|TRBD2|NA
TGTGCCAGCAGCCAAGATCTGGGTGGGGGGTCGACTAGCGGCTTCACAGATACGCAGTATTTT
CASSQDLGGGSTSGFTDTQYF
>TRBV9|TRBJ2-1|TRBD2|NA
TGTGCCAGCAGCGTAGAGTGGGCGGGAGACAATGAGCAGTTCTTC
CASSVEWAGDNEQFF
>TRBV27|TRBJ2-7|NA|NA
TGTGCCAGCAGTTTATTAGGGGGACTAAGCTACGAGCAGTACTTC
CASSLLGGLSYEQYF